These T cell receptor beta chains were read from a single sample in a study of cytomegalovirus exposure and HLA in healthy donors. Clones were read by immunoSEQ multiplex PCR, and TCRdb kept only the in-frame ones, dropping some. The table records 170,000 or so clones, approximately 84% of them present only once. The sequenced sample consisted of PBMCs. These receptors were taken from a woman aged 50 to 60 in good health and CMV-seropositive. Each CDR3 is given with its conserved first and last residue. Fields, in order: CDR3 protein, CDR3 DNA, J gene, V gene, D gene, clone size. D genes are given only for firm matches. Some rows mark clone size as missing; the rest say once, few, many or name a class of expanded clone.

CDR3aa: CASSFLDTEAFF
CDR3nt: TGCGCCAGCAGTTTTCTCGACACTGAAGCTTTCTTT
j_gene: TRBJ1-1
v_gene: TRBV10-2
d_gene: .
abundance: .

CDR3aa: CASSLGGGPHSGNTIYF
CDR3nt: TGTGCCAGCAGCTTGGGTGGCGGTCCTCACTCTGGAAACACCATATATTTT
j_gene: TRBJ1-3
v_gene: TRBV5-4
d_gene: .
abundance: .

CDR3aa: CASSKRGGPYEQYF
CDR3nt: TGTGCCAGCAGCAAGAGGGGGGGTCCCTACGAGCAGTACTTC
j_gene: TRBJ2-7
v_gene: TRBV7-9
d_gene: .
abundance: .

CDR3aa: CAWSVPPPGQGGSPLHF
CDR3nt: TGTGCCTGGAGTGTACCGCCCCCGGGACAGGGAGGTTCACCCCTCCACTTT
j_gene: TRBJ1-6
v_gene: TRBV30
d_gene: TRBD1
abundance: .

CDR3aa: CASSVTGTGAYGYTF
CDR3nt: TGTGCCAGCAGCGTTACCGGGACAGGGGCCTATGGCTACACCTTC
j_gene: TRBJ1-2
v_gene: TRBV9
d_gene: TRBD1
abundance: .

CDR3aa: CATSRDRGDIYEQYF
CDR3nt: TGTGCCACCAGCAGAGACAGGGGTGACATCTACGAGCAGTACTTC
j_gene: TRBJ2-7
v_gene: TRBV15
d_gene: .
abundance: .

CDR3aa: CASSSQGKSYEQYF
CDR3nt: TGTGCCAGCAGTAGCCAGGGCAAATCCTACGAGCAGTACTTC
j_gene: TRBJ2-7
v_gene: TRBV2
d_gene: .
abundance: few

CDR3aa: CASSGGTGPWGTEAFF
CDR3nt: TGTGCCAGTAGTGGCGGGACAGGCCCCTGGGGCACTGAAGCTTTCTTT
j_gene: TRBJ1-1
v_gene: TRBV19
d_gene: TRBD1
abundance: .

CDR3aa: CASSYSTSGTYEQYF
CDR3nt: TGTGCCAGCAGTTACTCGACTAGCGGGACATACGAGCAGTACTTC
j_gene: TRBJ2-7
v_gene: TRBV6-6
d_gene: TRBD2
abundance: .

CDR3aa: CASSQDLLAGDTGELFF
CDR3nt: TGCGCCAGCAGCCAAGATCTACTAGCGGGAGACACCGGGGAGCTGTTTTTT
j_gene: TRBJ2-2
v_gene: TRBV4-3
d_gene: TRBD2
abundance: .

CDR3aa: CASSPGLAGDTETQYF
CDR3nt: TGTGCCAGCAGCCCCGGACTAGCGGGAGACACGGAGACCCAGTACTTC
j_gene: TRBJ2-5
v_gene: TRBV5-8
d_gene: TRBD2
abundance: .

CDR3aa: CASYRPVSGANVLTF
CDR3nt: TGTGCCAGCTACAGACCGGTCTCTGGGGCCAACGTCCTGACTTTC
j_gene: TRBJ2-6
v_gene: TRBV5-4
d_gene: .
abundance: few

CDR3aa: CASSYSDRLGGYTF
CDR3nt: TGTGCCAGCAGTTACTCCGACAGGTTGGGAGGCTACACCTTC
j_gene: TRBJ1-2
v_gene: TRBV6-5
d_gene: .
abundance: once

CDR3aa: CASSWAAGDSYNEQFF
CDR3nt: TGTGCCAGCAGCTGGGCAGCGGGAGATTCCTACAATGAGCAGTTCTTC
j_gene: TRBJ2-1
v_gene: TRBV7-2
d_gene: TRBD2
abundance: few

CDR3aa: CASMGQGANQPQHF
CDR3nt: TGTGCCAGTATGGGACAGGGGGCCAATCAGCCCCAGCATTTT
j_gene: TRBJ1-5
v_gene: TRBV19
d_gene: TRBD1
abundance: .

CDR3aa: CASSPVPSGSFYNEQFF
CDR3nt: TGTGCCAGCTCACCAGTTCCTAGCGGGTCTTTCTACAATGAGCAGTTCTTC
j_gene: TRBJ2-1
v_gene: TRBV18
d_gene: TRBD2
abundance: .

CDR3aa: CAIRIAGEDEQYF
CDR3nt: TGTGCCATCAGGATAGCGGGAGAGGACGAGCAGTACTTC
j_gene: TRBJ2-7
v_gene: TRBV10-3
d_gene: TRBD2
abundance: .

CDR3aa: CASSWGGDTQYF
CDR3nt: TGTGCCAGCAGCTGGGGGGGAGATACGCAGTATTTT
j_gene: TRBJ2-3
v_gene: TRBV6-5
d_gene: TRBD2
abundance: .

CDR3aa: CASSLLGLAGDTGELFF
CDR3nt: TGTGCCAGCAGCCTCCTCGGACTAGCGGGAGACACCGGGGAGCTGTTTTTT
j_gene: TRBJ2-2
v_gene: TRBV7-3
d_gene: TRBD2
abundance: once

CDR3aa: CASMRAPRNYGYTF
CDR3nt: TGTGCCAGCATGCGGGCCCCAAGGAACTATGGCTACACCTTC
j_gene: TRBJ1-2
v_gene: TRBV28
d_gene: .
abundance: .

CDR3aa: CASSLLVGYTF
CDR3nt: TGTGCCAGCAGTCTCCTAGTCGGCTACACCTTC
j_gene: TRBJ1-2
v_gene: TRBV2
d_gene: .
abundance: once

CDR3aa: CASSEELAENTGELFF
CDR3nt: TGTGCCAGCAGCGAGGAACTAGCGGAGAACACCGGGGAGCTGTTTTTT
j_gene: TRBJ2-2
v_gene: TRBV5-4
d_gene: TRBD2
abundance: .

CDR3aa: CASSSGQASEQYF
CDR3nt: TGTGCCAGCAGCTCCGGACAGGCCTCGGAGCAGTACTTC
j_gene: TRBJ2-7
v_gene: TRBV7-2
d_gene: TRBD1
abundance: .

CDR3aa: CASSQDTRDRQETQYF
CDR3nt: TGCGCCAGCAGCCAAGACACCCGGGACAGACAGGAGACCCAGTACTTC
j_gene: TRBJ2-5
v_gene: TRBV4-1
d_gene: TRBD1
abundance: .

CDR3aa: CASSQDIIGEQGNQPQHF
CDR3nt: TGCGCCAGCAGCCAAGACATCATCGGGGAGCAGGGCAATCAGCCCCAGCATTTT
j_gene: TRBJ1-5
v_gene: TRBV4-3
d_gene: .
abundance: once

CDR3aa: CASSVAPTDPGYGYTF
CDR3nt: TGTGCCAGCAGCGTAGCCCCGACTGACCCGGGCTATGGCTACACCTTC
j_gene: TRBJ1-2
v_gene: TRBV9
d_gene: .
abundance: .

CDR3aa: CSVARRLAGGPSSYNEQFF
CDR3nt: TGCAGCGTCGCCAGACGACTAGCGGGAGGCCCGAGCTCCTACAATGAGCAGTTCTTC
j_gene: TRBJ2-1
v_gene: TRBV29-1
d_gene: TRBD2
abundance: .

CDR3aa: CASSPGTGWSTDTQYF
CDR3nt: TGCGCCAGCAGCCCCGGAACGGGTTGGAGCACAGATACGCAGTATTTT
j_gene: TRBJ2-3
v_gene: TRBV4-3
d_gene: .
abundance: .

CDR3aa: CAHRPTGNTEAFF
CDR3nt: TGTGCCCACCGGCCGACAGGGAACACTGAAGCTTTCTTT
j_gene: TRBJ1-1
v_gene: TRBV6-1
d_gene: .
abundance: few

CDR3aa: CASRPWGSGVEETQYF
CDR3nt: TGTGCCAGCAGGCCGTGGGGTAGCGGGGTAGAAGAGACCCAGTACTTC
j_gene: TRBJ2-5
v_gene: TRBV2
d_gene: TRBD2
abundance: .

CDR3aa: CASKGAGEKLFF
CDR3nt: TGTGCCAGCAAGGGGGCTGGTGAAAAACTGTTTTTT
j_gene: TRBJ1-4
v_gene: TRBV11-2
d_gene: TRBD1
abundance: .

CDR3aa: CASSFGTSGRIHNEQFF
CDR3nt: TGTGCCAGCAGTTTTGGGACTAGCGGGAGGATTCACAATGAGCAGTTCTTC
j_gene: TRBJ2-1
v_gene: TRBV27
d_gene: TRBD2
abundance: .

CDR3aa: CASSPPPTGGWGTEAFF
CDR3nt: TGTGCCAGCTCACCCCCACCTACGGGGGGTTGGGGCACTGAAGCTTTCTTT
j_gene: TRBJ1-1
v_gene: TRBV18
d_gene: .
abundance: .

CDR3aa: CASSIRGTGNTIYF
CDR3nt: TGTGCCAGTAGTATCAGGGGGACTGGAAACACCATATATTTT
j_gene: TRBJ1-3
v_gene: TRBV19
d_gene: TRBD1
abundance: .

CDR3aa: CASSKGQGTSPLHF
CDR3nt: TGTGCCAGCAGTAAAGGACAGGGGACTTCACCCCTCCACTTT
j_gene: TRBJ1-6
v_gene: TRBV6-5
d_gene: TRBD1
abundance: .

CDR3aa: CASSEPGEIEKLFF
CDR3nt: TGTGCCAGCAGTGAACCGGGGGAAATTGAAAAACTGTTTTTT
j_gene: TRBJ1-4
v_gene: TRBV6-1
d_gene: .
abundance: .

CDR3aa: CAWTVDRGNQPQHF
CDR3nt: TGTGCCTGGACTGTGGACAGGGGGAATCAGCCCCAGCATTTT
j_gene: TRBJ1-5
v_gene: TRBV30
d_gene: TRBD1
abundance: once

CDR3aa: CASSSTGMSNQPQHF
CDR3nt: TGTGCCAGCAGCTCGACAGGGATGAGCAATCAGCCCCAGCATTTT
j_gene: TRBJ1-5
v_gene: TRBV5-8
d_gene: TRBD1
abundance: .

CDR3aa: CSVEQGSETQYF
CDR3nt: TGCAGCGTTGAACAGGGGTCGGAGACCCAGTACTTC
j_gene: TRBJ2-5
v_gene: TRBV29-1
d_gene: .
abundance: .

CDR3aa: CASSRLGTGVDTQYF
CDR3nt: TGTGCCAGCAGTCGCCTCGGGACAGGGGTTGATACGCAGTATTTT
j_gene: TRBJ2-3
v_gene: TRBV28
d_gene: TRBD1
abundance: .

CDR3aa: CSVVRGDEQYF
CDR3nt: TGCAGCGTTGTAAGGGGTGACGAGCAGTACTTC
j_gene: TRBJ2-7
v_gene: TRBV29-1
d_gene: .
abundance: .